This T cell receptor beta chain comes out of a study of T cells in Graves' hyperthyroidism and ophthalmopathy. Overall study results and limits: Blood shared most expanded thyroid clonotypes above 0.001.

Pregnant or lactating patients were excluded, as were those with uncontrolled infection or other autoimmune disease. The trim removed 4 bases at V and 7 bases at J, leaving 8 bases unmatched. CDR3 size: 15 residues. Germline loops: CDR1 SGHAT, CDR2 FQNNGV. Amplification targeted TCR beta CDR3 regions from RNA transcripts. Initially, a first-round RT-PCR of the TCR CDR3 employed the HTBI primer set. TCRdb reprocessed the multiplex PCR reads with MiXCR, giving one entry per CDR3 protein. The sample shows 300,000 to 450,000 distinct CDR3 sequences, 15% to 20% of them seen only once. This clonotype appeared many times. Its antigen is not identified.

The TCR sequence derives from a woman aged 40 to 49 with Graves' ophthalmopathy. Input material: blood. This chain links TRBV11-2 with TRBJ1-5; 9 nucleotides line up with TRBD1. The CDR3 here is CASSSQGQGNQPQHF. CDR3 nucleotides: TGTGCCAGCAGCTCACAAGGACAGGGGAACCAGCCCCAGCATTTT.